Listed below are T cell receptor beta chains from one sample, sequenced in a study of T cell responses to AZD1222 COVID-19 vaccine. Data came from immunoSEQ multiplex PCR; TCRdb stores just in-frame clones and leaves some out. The sample consists of roughly 110,000 clones, 89% of them appearing once. Sequenced material: peripheral blood, taken on day 0 of AZD1222 vaccination. All receptors derive from an adult in good health. The CDR3 runs from the conserved cysteine through the conserved F or W. A D gene is named only where the DNA matches it firmly.

CDR3 length: 14; D gene: TRBD1; V gene: TRBV5-6; CDR3 protein: CASSSGQGNQPQHF
CDR3 length: 16; D gene: -; V gene: TRBV7-3; CDR3 protein: CASSLIGRSSYNEQFF
CDR3 length: 12; D gene: -; V gene: TRBV28; CDR3 protein: CASRLQGDEQYF
CDR3 length: 13; D gene: -; V gene: TRBV19; CDR3 protein: CASTPGAYEKLFF
CDR3 length: 13; D gene: TRBD1; V gene: TRBV7-2; CDR3 protein: CASSRQGSGEQYF
CDR3 length: 14; D gene: -; V gene: TRBV15; CDR3 protein: CATSREAGSGGYTF
CDR3 length: 14; D gene: -; V gene: TRBV7-2; CDR3 protein: CASSSGGSYTEAFF
CDR3 length: 16; D gene: -; V gene: TRBV7-2; CDR3 protein: CASSRSPPVGNEKLFF
CDR3 length: 13; D gene: -; V gene: TRBV6-4; CDR3 protein: CASSDQINQPQHF
CDR3 length: 13; D gene: -; V gene: TRBV30; CDR3 protein: CAARDRETSPLHF
CDR3 length: 16; D gene: TRBD2; V gene: TRBV11-2; CDR3 protein: CASSPAGGGPSYEQYF
CDR3 length: 14; D gene: TRBD1; V gene: TRBV5-6; CDR3 protein: CASSRTGYFDEQYF
CDR3 length: 15; D gene: TRBD1; V gene: TRBV14; CDR3 protein: CASSHEQGANYEQYF
CDR3 length: 17; D gene: -; V gene: TRBV4-1; CDR3 protein: CASSQRDPGEVTGELFF
CDR3 length: 15; D gene: TRBD2; V gene: TRBV5-1; CDR3 protein: CASSLAERGYNEQFF
CDR3 length: 16; D gene: TRBD1; V gene: TRBV3-1/TRBV3-2; CDR3 protein: CASSRPGDRVEEKLFF
CDR3 length: 18; D gene: TRBD2; V gene: TRBV24-1; CDR3 protein: CATSPTTGDYSGANVLTF
CDR3 length: 16; D gene: -; V gene: TRBV19; CDR3 protein: CASSLRDGTLYNEQFF
CDR3 length: 15; D gene: TRBD1; V gene: TRBV5-1; CDR3 protein: CASSLETGVGSPLHF
CDR3 length: 13; D gene: -; V gene: TRBV20-1; CDR3 protein: CSASIGSGQPQHF
CDR3 length: 16; D gene: -; V gene: TRBV9; CDR3 protein: CASSVGGAPAGNTIYF
CDR3 length: 12; D gene: -; V gene: TRBV3-1/TRBV3-2; CDR3 protein: CASSQVHSGYTF
CDR3 length: 14; D gene: -; V gene: TRBV20-1; CDR3 protein: CSASQGLSYNEQFF
CDR3 length: 14; D gene: TRBD2; V gene: TRBV7-3; CDR3 protein: CASSLAGGSYEQYF
CDR3 length: 16; D gene: -; V gene: TRBV19; CDR3 protein: CASTDLARVGANVLTF
CDR3 length: 15; D gene: TRBD1; V gene: TRBV19; CDR3 protein: CASKRTGQGSYEQYF
CDR3 length: 15; D gene: -; V gene: TRBV6-5; CDR3 protein: CASSYSGGSSYEQYF
CDR3 length: 16; D gene: TRBD2; V gene: TRBV5-1; CDR3 protein: CASSLEGLAGGGEQYF
CDR3 length: 15; D gene: TRBD2; V gene: TRBV4-1; CDR3 protein: CASGTLAGARSTQYF
CDR3 length: 14; D gene: -; V gene: TRBV10-3; CDR3 protein: CAIIFRGAKNIQYF
CDR3 length: 13; D gene: -; V gene: TRBV3-1/TRBV3-2; CDR3 protein: CASSPRDPREQYF
CDR3 length: 11; D gene: -; V gene: TRBV20-1; CDR3 protein: CSARGDGEQFF
CDR3 length: 14; D gene: -; V gene: TRBV25-1; CDR3 protein: CASSPAGPYYEQYF
CDR3 length: 15; D gene: -; V gene: TRBV5-1; CDR3 protein: CASSLALGGGTEAFF
CDR3 length: 14; D gene: TRBD1; V gene: TRBV5-6; CDR3 protein: CASSSGTGFYEQYF
CDR3 length: 15; D gene: -; V gene: TRBV19; CDR3 protein: CASSIPGGTRGEQYF
CDR3 length: 13; D gene: -; V gene: TRBV14; CDR3 protein: CASSPTGNYEQYF
CDR3 length: 14; D gene: -; V gene: TRBV6-5; CDR3 protein: CASRSRDLYNEQFF
CDR3 length: 17; D gene: TRBD2; V gene: TRBV19; CDR3 protein: CASSMLLAGGDTGELFF
CDR3 length: 14; D gene: -; V gene: TRBV25-1; CDR3 protein: CASSEAPSYNEQFF
CDR3 length: 15; D gene: -; V gene: TRBV5-1; CDR3 protein: CASSPSGAANEKLFF
CDR3 length: 14; D gene: -; V gene: TRBV5-1; CDR3 protein: CASSLASGRETQYF
CDR3 length: 12; D gene: -; V gene: TRBV28; CDR3 protein: CASKGNTGELFF
CDR3 length: 13; D gene: -; V gene: TRBV3-1/TRBV3-2; CDR3 protein: CASSQGGLETQYF